This T cell receptor (beta chain) is from a study of blood T cell repertoires in COVID-19. Study information: Spain, Italy and the United States supplied samples that represented acute and convalescent COVID-19. The cDNA or gDNA used as material had been derived from T cells, B-cell-depleted T cells, or PBMCs.

Trimming left V 3 bases short and J 0 bases short, with 7 bases between. In germline, CDR1 is SGHTA, CDR2 FQGNSA. The CDR3 covers 14 residues. In the source study's methods: Reference gene primer amplification in the assay estimated nucleated cell counts. Method: immunoSEQ multiplex PCR; TCRdb's copy keeps in-frame clones and lacks some. V and J calls plus clone size are reproduced from that table; the DNA served to infer D and trimming. The table lists some 150,000 clones, 79% of them singletons. The receptor was isolated from a man aged 45-65 years with active or convalescent COVID-19. The rearrangement links TRBV7-2 to TRBJ2-3; D is perhaps TRBD2 (5 bases). Sequences were obtained from peripheral blood. This CDR3 is CASSFGLSTDTQYF. The CDR3 region has the DNA TGTGCCAGCAGCTTTGGACTGAGCACAGATACGCAGTATTTT.